This TCR beta chain was observed in a study of cytomegalovirus exposure and HLA in healthy donors. Regarding the study as a whole: Presence/absence analyses rested on an assumption that sequencing depth was roughly uniform across donors. The authors reported that TCR beta sequences could predict HLA-A and HLA-B alleles. These predictions were accurate for most subjects in the first cohort. Exclusion applied to some V segments, including TRBV6-2 and TRBV6-3, as they were indistinguishable.

Concerning this clone: What it binds is not known.

The V gene's germline CDR1 is MNHNY and CDR2 SVGAGI (reference sequence). The CDR3 consists of 13 residues. The V and J ends lost 2 bases and 3 bases respectively, with 8 bases between them. The PCR ran on 60 Vbeta and 13 Jbeta primers. TCRdb's table, derived via immunoSEQ multiplex PCR, lists solely in-frame clones and lacks some. The sample consists of under 200,000 clones, roughly 80% of them appearing once. This sequence joins TRBV6-6 and TRBJ2-7; D call uncertain. Specimen: PBMCs. The source is a human donor in good health. CDR3 DNA sequence: TGTGCCAGCAGTTACACAGAGCTCTACGAGCAGTACTTC. Protein product: CASSYTELYEQYF.